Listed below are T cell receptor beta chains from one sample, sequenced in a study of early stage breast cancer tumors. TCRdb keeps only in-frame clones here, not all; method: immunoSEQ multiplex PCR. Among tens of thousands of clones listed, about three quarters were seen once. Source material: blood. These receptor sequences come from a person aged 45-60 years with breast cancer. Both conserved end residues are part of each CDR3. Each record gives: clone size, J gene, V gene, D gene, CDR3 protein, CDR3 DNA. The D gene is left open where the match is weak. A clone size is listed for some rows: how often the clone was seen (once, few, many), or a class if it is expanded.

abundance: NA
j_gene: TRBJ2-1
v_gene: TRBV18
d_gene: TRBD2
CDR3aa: CASSPGSGGLNEQFF
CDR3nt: TGTGCCAGCTCACCAGGAAGCGGGGGACTGAACGAGCAGTTCTTC

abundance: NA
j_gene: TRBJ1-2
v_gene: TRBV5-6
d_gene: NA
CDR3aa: CASSLGRGGPNYGYTF
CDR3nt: TGTGCCAGCAGCTTGGGACGAGGGGGACCTAACTATGGCTACACCTTC

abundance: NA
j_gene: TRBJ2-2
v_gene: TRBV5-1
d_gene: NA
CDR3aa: CASSLPTGNTGELFF
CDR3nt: TGCGCCAGCAGCTTACCCACCGGGAACACCGGGGAGCTGTTTTTT

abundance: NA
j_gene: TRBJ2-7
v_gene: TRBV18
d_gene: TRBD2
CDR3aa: CASSPGGDEQYF
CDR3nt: TGTGCCAGCTCACCAGGGGGGGACGAGCAGTACTTC

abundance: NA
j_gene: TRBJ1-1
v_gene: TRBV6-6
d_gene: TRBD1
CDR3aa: CASLTGVNTEAFF
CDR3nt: TGTGCCAGCCTTACAGGGGTGAACACTGAAGCTTTCTTT

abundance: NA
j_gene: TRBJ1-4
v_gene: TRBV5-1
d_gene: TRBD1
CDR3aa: CASSTDRVPNEKLFF
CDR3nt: TGCGCCAGCAGCACCGACAGGGTGCCTAATGAAAAACTGTTTTTT

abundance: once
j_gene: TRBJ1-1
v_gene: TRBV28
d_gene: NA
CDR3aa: CASTTNPPPEGTEAFF
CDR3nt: TGTGCCAGCACCACTAACCCCCCACCCGAAGGCACTGAAGCTTTCTTT

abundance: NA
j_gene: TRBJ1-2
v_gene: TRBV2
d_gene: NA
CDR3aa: CARQGPLYGYTF
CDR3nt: TGTGCCAGACAGGGCCCCTTGTATGGCTACACCTTC

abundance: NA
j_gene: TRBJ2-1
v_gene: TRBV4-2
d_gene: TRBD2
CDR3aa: CASSLSPSGGGNEQFF
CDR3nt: TGTGCCAGCAGCCTTTCCCCTAGCGGGGGTGGAAATGAGCAGTTCTTC

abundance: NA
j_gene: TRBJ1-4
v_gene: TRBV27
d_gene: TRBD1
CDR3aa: CASSSGTGGGKLFF
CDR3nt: TGTGCCAGCAGTTCCGGGACAGGGGGGGGAAAACTGTTTTTT

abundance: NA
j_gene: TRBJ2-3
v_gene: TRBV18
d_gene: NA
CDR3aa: CASTTGIFTDTQYF
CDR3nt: TGTGCCAGCACCACAGGGATTTTCACAGATACGCAGTATTTT

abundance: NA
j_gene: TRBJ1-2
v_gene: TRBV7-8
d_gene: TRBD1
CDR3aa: CASSSTPTGFYGYTF
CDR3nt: TGTGCCAGCAGCTCTACCCCGACAGGGTTCTATGGCTACACCTTC

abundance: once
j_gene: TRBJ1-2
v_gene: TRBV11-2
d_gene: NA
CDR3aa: CASSLGQEGGYGYTF
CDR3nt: TGTGCCAGCAGCTTAGGACAGGAAGGCGGCTATGGCTACACCTTC

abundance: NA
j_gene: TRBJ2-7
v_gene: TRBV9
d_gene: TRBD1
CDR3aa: CASSVAGTGGVEQYF
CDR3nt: TGTGCCAGCAGCGTAGCGGGGACAGGGGGTGTCGAGCAGTACTTC

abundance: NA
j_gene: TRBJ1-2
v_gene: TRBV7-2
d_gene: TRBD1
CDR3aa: CASSYQKGQAGGYTF
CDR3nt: TGTGCCAGCAGCTATCAAAAGGGACAGGCGGGCGGCTACACCTTC

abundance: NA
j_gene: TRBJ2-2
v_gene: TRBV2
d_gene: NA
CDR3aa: CASQSSANTGELFF
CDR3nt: TGTGCCAGCCAGTCGAGCGCGAACACCGGGGAGCTGTTTTTT

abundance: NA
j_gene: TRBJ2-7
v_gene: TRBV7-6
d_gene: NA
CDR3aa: CASSQELTSEQYF
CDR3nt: TGTGCCAGCAGCCAGGAACTTACTTCCGAGCAGTACTTC

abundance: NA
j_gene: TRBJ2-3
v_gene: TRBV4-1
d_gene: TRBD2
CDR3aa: CASSGRTSGRTDTQYF
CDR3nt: TGCGCCAGCAGCGGACGAACTAGCGGGAGAACAGATACGCAGTATTTT

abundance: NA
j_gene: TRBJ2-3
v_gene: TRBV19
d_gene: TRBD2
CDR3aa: CASSSSSGGTSTQYF
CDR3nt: TGTGCCAGTAGTTCATCTAGCGGGGGGACAAGTACGCAGTATTTT

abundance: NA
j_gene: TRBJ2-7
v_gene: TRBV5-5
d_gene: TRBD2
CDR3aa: CASYSGRKNEQYF
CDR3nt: TGTGCCAGCTACAGCGGGAGGAAAAACGAGCAGTACTTC

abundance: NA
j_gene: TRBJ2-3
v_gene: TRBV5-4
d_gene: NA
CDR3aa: CASSLEGAADTQYF
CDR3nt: TGTGCCAGCAGCTTGGAGGGAGCCGCAGATACGCAGTATTTT

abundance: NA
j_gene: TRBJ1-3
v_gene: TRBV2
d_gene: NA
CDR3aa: CASSEARQAIGNTIYF
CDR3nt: TGTGCCAGCAGTGAAGCCCGACAGGCAATAGGAAACACCATATATTTT

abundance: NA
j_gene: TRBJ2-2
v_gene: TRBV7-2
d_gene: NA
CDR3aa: CASSLNGGAGGELFF
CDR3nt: TGTGCCAGCAGCCTTAACGGAGGGGCCGGCGGGGAGCTGTTTTTT

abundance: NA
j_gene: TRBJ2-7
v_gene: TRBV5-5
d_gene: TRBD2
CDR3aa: CASSLVWGLADRYEQYF
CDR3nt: TGTGCCAGCAGCTTGGTTTGGGGACTAGCGGATCGCTACGAGCAGTACTTC

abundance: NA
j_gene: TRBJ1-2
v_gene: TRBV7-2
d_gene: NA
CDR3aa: CASSRLPGSYGYTF
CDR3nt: TGTGCCAGCAGTCGACTACCGGGATCCTATGGCTACACCTTC

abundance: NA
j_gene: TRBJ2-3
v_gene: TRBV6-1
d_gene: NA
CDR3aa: CASSEAWRADTQYF
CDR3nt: TGTGCCAGCAGTGAAGCATGGCGGGCCGATACGCAGTATTTT

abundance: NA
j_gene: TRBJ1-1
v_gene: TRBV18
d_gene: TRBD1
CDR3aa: CASSSGQGYTEAFF
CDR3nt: TGTGCCAGCTCATCGGGACAGGGGTACACTGAAGCTTTCTTT

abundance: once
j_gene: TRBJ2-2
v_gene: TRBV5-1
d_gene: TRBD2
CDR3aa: CASSSGLAGGTGELFF
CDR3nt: TGCGCCAGCAGCTCGGGACTAGCGGGAGGGACCGGGGAGCTGTTTTTT

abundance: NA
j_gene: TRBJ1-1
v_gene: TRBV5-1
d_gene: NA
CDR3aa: CASSRVMNTEAFF
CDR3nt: TGCGCCAGCAGCCGGGTCATGAACACTGAAGCTTTCTTT

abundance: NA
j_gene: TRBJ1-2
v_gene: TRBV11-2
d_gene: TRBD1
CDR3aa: CASSLGPGQGVKTYTF
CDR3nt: TGTGCCAGCAGCTTAGGCCCGGGACAGGGCGTAAAGACGTACACCTTC

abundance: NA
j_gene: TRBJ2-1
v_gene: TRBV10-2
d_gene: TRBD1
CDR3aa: CASSTGAHSSYNEQFF
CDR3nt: TGCGCCAGCAGTACAGGGGCCCATAGCTCCTACAATGAGCAGTTCTTC

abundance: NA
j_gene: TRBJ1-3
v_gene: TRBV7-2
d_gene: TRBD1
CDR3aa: CASSRRDRDLLSGNTIYF
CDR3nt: TGTGCCAGCAGCCGCCGGGACAGGGACCTACTCTCTGGAAACACCATATATTTT

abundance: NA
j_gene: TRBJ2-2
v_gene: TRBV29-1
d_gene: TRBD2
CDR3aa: CSVAGGTGELFF
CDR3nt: TGCAGCGTAGCGGGAGGGACCGGGGAGCTGTTTTTT

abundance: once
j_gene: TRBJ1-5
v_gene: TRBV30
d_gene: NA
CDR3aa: CAWSSQRGGQPQHF
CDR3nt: TGTGCCTGGAGTTCCCAGAGGGGGGGTCAGCCCCAGCATTTT

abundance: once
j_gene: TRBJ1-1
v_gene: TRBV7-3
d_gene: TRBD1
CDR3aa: CASSPVGQGEAFF
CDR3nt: TGTGCCAGCAGCCCCGTGGGACAGGGAGAAGCTTTCTTT

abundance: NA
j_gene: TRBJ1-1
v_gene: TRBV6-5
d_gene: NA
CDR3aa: CASSYSIGGWSEAFF
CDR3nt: TGTGCCAGCAGTTACTCGATTGGGGGGTGGAGTGAAGCTTTCTTT

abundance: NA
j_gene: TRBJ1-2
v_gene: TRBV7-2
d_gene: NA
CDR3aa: CASSLGVGLDGYTF
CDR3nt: TGTGCCAGCAGCTTAGGGGTTGGGCTGGATGGCTACACCTTC

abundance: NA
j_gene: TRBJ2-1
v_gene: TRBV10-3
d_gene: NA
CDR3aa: CAISEGGAYNEQFF
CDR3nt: TGTGCCATCAGTGAGGGCGGGGCCTACAATGAGCAGTTCTTC

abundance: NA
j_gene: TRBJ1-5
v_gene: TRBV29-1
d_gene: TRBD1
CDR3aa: CSDLGQGASNQPQHF
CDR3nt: TGCAGCGACCTGGGACAGGGGGCAAGCAATCAGCCCCAGCATTTT

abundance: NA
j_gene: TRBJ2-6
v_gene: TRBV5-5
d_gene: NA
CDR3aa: CASSSQVHSGANVLTF
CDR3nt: TGTGCCAGCAGCTCCCAGGTCCACTCTGGGGCCAACGTCCTGACTTTC

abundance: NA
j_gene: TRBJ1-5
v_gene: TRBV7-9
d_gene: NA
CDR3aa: CASTGDSNQPQHF
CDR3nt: TGTGCCAGCACCGGAGATAGCAATCAGCCCCAGCATTTT

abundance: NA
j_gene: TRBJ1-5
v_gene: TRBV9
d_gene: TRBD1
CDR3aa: CASSPADRVDQPQHF
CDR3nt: TGTGCCAGCAGCCCCGCGGACAGGGTGGACCAGCCCCAGCATTTT

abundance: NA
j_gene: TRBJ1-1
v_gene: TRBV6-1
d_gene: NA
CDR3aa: CASDLGEGSFGAFF
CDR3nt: TGTGCCAGCGACCTCGGGGAGGGGTCTTTTGGAGCTTTCTTT

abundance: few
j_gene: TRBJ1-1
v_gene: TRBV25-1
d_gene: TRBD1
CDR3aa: CASSEAYRGKAFF
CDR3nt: TGTGCCAGCAGTGAAGCATACAGGGGGAAAGCTTTCTTT

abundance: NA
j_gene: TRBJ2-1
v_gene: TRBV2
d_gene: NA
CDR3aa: CASSVEGWDNEQFF
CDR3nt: TGTGCCAGCAGTGTGGAGGGTTGGGACAATGAGCAGTTCTTC

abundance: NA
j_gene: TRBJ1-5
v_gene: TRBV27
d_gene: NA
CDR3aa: CASSPRGSSGNQPQHF
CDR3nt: TGTGCCAGCAGTCCCCGAGGCAGTTCCGGCAATCAGCCCCAGCATTTT

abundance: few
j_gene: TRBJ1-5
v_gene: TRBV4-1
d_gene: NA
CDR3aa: CASSQVGGAQSNQPQHF
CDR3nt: TGCGCCAGCAGCCAAGTAGGGGGGGCTCAAAGCAATCAGCCCCAGCATTTT

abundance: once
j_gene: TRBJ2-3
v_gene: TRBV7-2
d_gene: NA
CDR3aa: CASSSRLGGTDTQYF
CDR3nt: TGTGCCAGCAGCTCCCGACTAGGTGGCACAGATACGCAGTATTTT

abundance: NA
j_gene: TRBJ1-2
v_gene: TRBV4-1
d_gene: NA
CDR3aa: CASSQDLSGAYGYTF
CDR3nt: TGCGCCAGCAGCCAAGATCTTAGCGGGGCCTATGGCTACACCTTC

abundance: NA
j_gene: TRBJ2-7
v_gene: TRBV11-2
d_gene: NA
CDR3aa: CASSLDRASYEQYF
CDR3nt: TGTGCCAGCAGCTTAGATCGAGCGAGCTACGAGCAGTACTTC

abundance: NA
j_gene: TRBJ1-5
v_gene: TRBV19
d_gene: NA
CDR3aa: CASTQQGFQPQHF
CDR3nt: TGTGCCAGTACTCAACAGGGCTTCCAGCCCCAGCATTTT

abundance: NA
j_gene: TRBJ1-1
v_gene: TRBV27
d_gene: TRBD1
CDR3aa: CASSSTGEAEAFF
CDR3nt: TGTGCCAGCAGTTCAACAGGGGAGGCTGAAGCTTTCTTT

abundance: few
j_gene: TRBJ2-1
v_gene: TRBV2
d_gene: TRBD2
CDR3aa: CASSGGLAGYNEQFF
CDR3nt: TGTGCCAGCAGTGGTGGACTAGCGGGGTACAATGAGCAGTTCTTC

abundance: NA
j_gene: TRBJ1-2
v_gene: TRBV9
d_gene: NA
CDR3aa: CASSVEKGNGYTF
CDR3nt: TGTGCCAGCAGCGTAGAAAAGGGGAATGGCTACACCTTC

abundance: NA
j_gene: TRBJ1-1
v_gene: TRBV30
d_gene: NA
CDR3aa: CAWARGGGETEAFF
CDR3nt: TGTGCCTGGGCGAGGGGGGGCGGCGAGACTGAAGCTTTCTTT

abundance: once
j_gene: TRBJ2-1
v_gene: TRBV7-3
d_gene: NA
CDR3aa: CASSLIGAGRNNEQFF
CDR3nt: TGTGCCAGCAGCTTAATTGGGGCAGGGCGAAACAATGAGCAGTTCTTC

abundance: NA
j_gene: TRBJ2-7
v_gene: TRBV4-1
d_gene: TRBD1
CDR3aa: CASSQSDPGGEQYF
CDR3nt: TGCGCCAGCAGCCAATCGGATCCAGGGGGCGAGCAGTACTTC

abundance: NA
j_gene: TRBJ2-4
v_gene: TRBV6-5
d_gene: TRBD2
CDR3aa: CASSYSTGGDIQYF
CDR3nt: TGTGCCAGCAGTTACTCGACTGGGGGGGACATTCAGTACTTC

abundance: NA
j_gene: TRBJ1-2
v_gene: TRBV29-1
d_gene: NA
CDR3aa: CSVEGRADYGYTF
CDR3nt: TGCAGCGTTGAAGGCAGGGCTGACTATGGCTACACCTTC

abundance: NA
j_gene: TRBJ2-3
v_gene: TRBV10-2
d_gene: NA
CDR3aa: CASSGLNTQYF
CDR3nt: TGCGCCAGCTCAGGTCTGAACACGCAGTATTTT